This T cell receptor beta chain was sequenced in a study of STAT5B mutations in CD4+ large granular lymphocyte leukemia. Whole-study context: Among healthy controls, a particular HLA allele went with more CDR3 'QG' motifs. Overall study findings and caveats: Higher CD4+ than CD8+ T-LGLL clonality might reflect small sample size. No patients shared main leukemic clonotypes, though 20% to 25% appeared at low frequency elsewhere.

This was a survey-level run. The assay was immunoSEQ multiplex PCR, and TCRdb's table has in-frame clones only and misses some. There are 31,000 or so clones in the sample; 65% to 85% occur only once, and about 2% lies in the top ten. This CDR3 contains 17 residues. The V gene's germline CDR1 is SGHKS and CDR2 YYEKEE (reference sequence). Trimming cost V 4 bases and J 6 bases; bases outside gene matches: 14. With respect to this clone: What it binds is not known.

The TCR comes from a human donor in good health. Source material: CD4+ T cells from blood buffy coats. The chain is built from TRBV5-5 and TRBJ2-4, with 9 bases matching TRBD1. The CDR3 coding sequence is TGTGCCAGCAGCCCGGGGACAGGGAGGGATGTTAGAAACATTCAGTACTTC. This encodes CASSPGTGRDVRNIQYF.